This is a list of T cell receptor beta chains from one sample in a study of blood T cell repertoires in COVID-19. Sequencing was performed with immunoSEQ multiplex PCR; in TCRdb, only in-frame clones are kept and a portion is missing. The data contain over 250,000 clones, 65% to 90% of them singletons. What was sequenced was peripheral blood. The receptors were gathered from a human donor in a cohort sampled during active COVID-19. The CDR3 runs from the conserved cysteine through the conserved F or W. The D gene is left open where the match is weak.

D: .; length: 17; V: TRBV7-9; CDR3: CASSLGARAGGNYEQYF
D: .; length: 15; V: TRBV9; CDR3: CASSVDPRRGETQYF
D: TRBD1; length: 15; V: TRBV6-5; CDR3: CASKGTAAMNTEAFF
D: .; length: 15; V: TRBV9; CDR3: CASSGAGGHTDTQYF
D: .; length: 13; V: TRBV15; CDR3: CATLRTGIDTQYF
D: .; length: 16; V: TRBV25-1; CDR3: CASSSPTGQGGDEQFF
D: .; length: 16; V: TRBV18; CDR3: CASSPRQGGSNYEQYF
D: TRBD1; length: 13; V: TRBV2; CDR3: CASSDRDSKGAFF
D: .; length: 16; V: TRBV7-8; CDR3: CASSPQGLPPYNEQFF
D: TRBD1; length: 17; V: TRBV19; CDR3: CASSLRMTGQSSDTQYF
D: .; length: 15; V: TRBV7-9; CDR3: CASSSTGVNNSPLHF
D: .; length: 15; V: TRBV5-6; CDR3: CASSLDLGPSYEQYF
D: TRBD2; length: 14; V: TRBV11-2; CDR3: CASSLVGLLETQYF
D: TRBD2; length: 18; V: TRBV7-2; CDR3: CASSLGGLAGGPWNEQFF
D: .; length: 16; V: TRBV6-2/TRBV6-3; CDR3: CASSFYPRSGTDTQYF
D: TRBD1; length: 15; V: TRBV5-6; CDR3: CASSVAGGRGASGVF
D: .; length: 13; V: TRBV30; CDR3: CAWHHNWANVLTF
D: .; length: 12; V: TRBV10-3; CDR3: CAISEARYEAFF
D: .; length: 13; V: TRBV6-5; CDR3: CASTSGLQVGLFF
D: .; length: 15; V: TRBV11-2; CDR3: CASSLGTRVQETQYF
D: TRBD1; length: 15; V: TRBV4-3; CDR3: CASSQNPTGAYGYTF
D: .; length: 16; V: TRBV5-4; CDR3: CASSFLDRAEGETQYF
D: TRBD2; length: 14; V: TRBV27; CDR3: CASSPLGGQETQYF
D: .; length: 14; V: TRBV7-2; CDR3: CASMRRGSSYEQYF
D: .; length: 12; V: TRBV29-1; CDR3: CSVEVAGYEQYF
D: .; length: 14; V: TRBV7-2; CDR3: CASARLGGTGELFF
D: TRBD1; length: 18; V: TRBV3-1/TRBV3-2; CDR3: CASSQEALTTGCGDEQYF
D: .; length: 12; V: TRBV10-2; CDR3: CASSPGNYGYTF
D: TRBD2; length: 15; V: TRBV2; CDR3: CASSARLAGANEQFF
D: .; length: 12; V: TRBV7-9; CDR3: CASSLGVGPKFF
D: TRBD2; length: 15; V: TRBV7-2; CDR3: CASSDGLAGGGEQYF
D: .; length: 15; V: TRBV5-6; CDR3: CASSFRTNSGNTIYF
D: .; length: 12; V: TRBV7-6; CDR3: CASLWATGELFF
D: .; length: 14; V: TRBV6-2/TRBV6-3; CDR3: CASSVEESSYEQYF
D: .; length: 13; V: TRBV7-2; CDR3: CASSFTGFYGYTF
D: .; length: 15; V: TRBV9; CDR3: CASSVTELKTGELFF
D: TRBD2; length: 16; V: TRBV7-9; CDR3: CASSLAVTSGTETQYF
D: TRBD2; length: 15; V: TRBV27; CDR3: CASTRSGGAAETQYF
D: .; length: 14; V: TRBV2; CDR3: CASSYRFSNQPQHF
D: TRBD2; length: 17; V: TRBV4-3; CDR3: CASSQDYGSGAAYEQYF
D: .; length: 14; V: TRBV5-5; CDR3: CASSFPTGREKLFF
D: .; length: 15; V: TRBV24-1; CDR3: CATSTRDLRADTQYF
D: .; length: 16; V: TRBV19; CDR3: CASSIWRGANTGELFF
D: .; length: 14; V: TRBV3-1/TRBV3-2; CDR3: CASSGGTEQETQYF
D: .; length: 16; V: TRBV3-1/TRBV3-2; CDR3: CASSQGIVASLNEQFF
D: .; length: 15; V: TRBV3-1/TRBV3-2; CDR3: CASSQEAGSYNEQFF
D: .; length: 15; V: TRBV5-6; CDR3: CASSFPRDTGHEAFF
D: .; length: 13; V: TRBV3-1/TRBV3-2; CDR3: CASSQVSTNEQFF
D: .; length: 15; V: TRBV7-9; CDR3: CASSLEAGNNSPLHF
D: TRBD2; length: 15; V: TRBV5-1; CDR3: CASRLAGGIYNEQFF
D: .; length: 14; V: TRBV2; CDR3: CASSENAGPYEQYF
D: TRBD1; length: 15; V: TRBV7-8; CDR3: CASSPLGTGSTEAFF
D: .; length: 13; V: TRBV6-5; CDR3: CASKVSGNSPLHF
D: .; length: 13; V: TRBV14; CDR3: CASSQHGTSEAFF
D: TRBD1; length: 13; V: TRBV29-1; CDR3: CSVGQGLNQPQHF
D: .; length: 16; V: TRBV15; CDR3: CATSREYRIGTDTQYF
D: TRBD1; length: 14; V: TRBV6-5; CDR3: CASSSGTGIYGYTF